The rows below give T cell receptor beta chains drawn from one sample of a study of T cell responses to AZD1222 COVID-19 vaccine. The protocol was immunoSEQ multiplex PCR, while the TCRdb copy is restricted to in-frame clones and leaves out a portion. The repertoire holds 170,000 or so clones, just over 90% seen once, with roughly 3.1% in the top ten. Sequenced here: peripheral blood, sampled on day 0 of AZD1222 vaccination. Source of these receptors: an adult in good health. The CDR3 runs from the conserved cysteine through the conserved F or W. The D gene is left open where the match is weak. Clone size is given for some rows only: seen once, a few or many times, or a class if the clone is expanded.

v_call	d_call	j_call	clone_size	cdr3_aa	cdr3_nt
TRBV7-2	-	TRBJ1-4	-	CASSLARNEKLFF	TGTGCCAGCAGCTTAGCGAGGAATGAAAAACTGTTTTTT
TRBV9	TRBD2	TRBJ2-1	-	CASSATAGTPGLAGVYNEQFF	TGTGCCAGCAGCGCCACCGCCGGGACACCCGGACTAGCGGGGGTATACAATGAGCAGTTCTTC
TRBV3-1/TRBV3-2	-	TRBJ1-3	-	CASSQPPSGTGNTIYF	TGTGCCAGCAGCCAACCTCCCTCGGGGACTGGAAACACCATATATTTT
TRBV19	-	TRBJ2-1	-	CASSFGSYNEQFF	TGTGCCAGTTCTTTTGGCTCCTACAATGAGCAGTTCTTC
TRBV7-3	-	TRBJ2-7	once	CASSLDGWSGEQYF	TGTGCCAGCAGCTTAGATGGATGGTCGGGGGAGCAGTACTTC
TRBV23-1	TRBD2	TRBJ2-7	-	CASPSQAGANYEQYF	TGCGCCAGTCCCTCCCAAGCGGGGGCCAACTACGAGCAGTACTTC
TRBV6-1	TRBD1	TRBJ1-5	-	CASSAQPTGALNQPQHF	TGTGCCAGCAGTGCACAACCTACAGGGGCCCTCAATCAGCCCCAGCATTTT
TRBV3-1/TRBV3-2	-	TRBJ1-2	once	CASSQREPVNYGYTF	TGTGCCAGCAGCCAACGAGAGCCCGTTAACTATGGCTACACCTTC
TRBV7-8	-	TRBJ1-5	-	CASSLGVASNQPQHF	TGTGCCAGCAGCTTAGGAGTGGCCTCCAATCAGCCCCAGCATTTT
TRBV5-4	-	TRBJ1-3	-	CASSLVGAANTIYF	TGTGCCAGCAGCTTGGTTGGGGCTGCAAACACCATATATTTT
TRBV25-1	-	TRBJ2-3	-	CASSSGHPSTDTQYF	TGTGCCAGCAGTTCAGGACACCCTAGCACAGATACGCAGTATTTT
TRBV3-1/TRBV3-2	-	TRBJ2-5	-	CASSQVGKGETQYF	TGTGCCAGCAGCCAGGTGGGCAAAGGAGAGACCCAGTACTTC
TRBV7-9	TRBD2	TRBJ2-5	-	CASSVAGGHRETQYF	TGTGCCAGCAGCGTAGCGGGGGGGCATCGAGAGACCCAGTACTTC
TRBV7-2	-	TRBJ2-1	-	CASSHFRDVRGEQFF	TGTGCCAGCAGCCACTTTAGAGATGTGCGGGGTGAGCAGTTCTTC
TRBV19	-	TRBJ1-3	-	CASTKDFSGNTIYF	TGTGCCAGTACCAAAGACTTCTCTGGAAACACCATATATTTT
TRBV7-8	TRBD2	TRBJ2-5	-	CASSPGLAGQETQYF	TGTGCCAGCAGCCCCGGGCTAGCGGGGCAAGAGACCCAGTACTTC
TRBV25-1	-	TRBJ2-2	-	CASWRGNTGELFF	TGTGCCAGCTGGCGGGGCAACACCGGGGAGCTGTTTTTT
TRBV6-5	-	TRBJ1-5	-	CASTRGVNDQPQHF	TGTGCCAGCACCCGAGGGGTGAACGATCAGCCCCAGCATTTT
TRBV11-2	-	TRBJ2-7	-	CASSPEHLLGPSYEQYF	TGTGCCAGCAGCCCTGAGCACCTCTTGGGACCCTCCTACGAGCAGTACTTC
TRBV19	TRBD2	TRBJ2-7	once	CATQAGNRPTEEQYF	TGTGCCACTCAAGCGGGGAATCGCCCCACGGAGGAGCAGTACTTC
TRBV7-2	-	TRBJ1-5	-	CASSFDRFQPQHF	TGTGCCAGCAGCTTTGACAGGTTTCAGCCCCAGCATTTT
TRBV7-9	-	TRBJ2-1	-	CASSRRTGPQRGEQFF	TGTGCCAGCAGCCGACGCACCGGACCCCAAAGGGGTGAGCAGTTCTTC
TRBV12-5	TRBD1	TRBJ1-2	-	CASGSNRQGAGNYGYTF	TGTGCTAGTGGTTCGAACCGACAGGGGGCGGGGAACTATGGCTACACCTTC
TRBV2	-	TRBJ2-2	-	CASSAGTGELFF	TGTGCCAGCAGTGCGGGGACCGGGGAGCTGTTTTTT
TRBV11-2	-	TRBJ2-5	-	CASSLWVGKETQYF	TGTGCCAGCAGCTTATGGGTAGGGAAAGAGACCCAGTACTTC
TRBV5-1	-	TRBJ2-2	once	CASTFEMSSAWELFF	TGCGCCAGCACCTTCGAAATGAGTAGCGCTTGGGAGCTGTTTTTT
TRBV6-2/TRBV6-3	TRBD1	TRBJ1-5	-	CASSYPRTGPHRNQPQHF	TGTGCCAGCAGTTACCCCAGGACAGGGCCCCATAGGAATCAGCCCCAGCATTTT
TRBV2	-	TRBJ2-3	-	CASKDNAPTDTQYF	TGTGCCAGTAAAGACAATGCCCCCACAGATACGCAGTATTTT
TRBV6-2/TRBV6-3	-	TRBJ1-2	-	CASSYWGRDDGYTF	TGTGCCAGCAGTTACTGGGGCAGGGATGATGGCTACACCTTC
TRBV13	TRBD1	TRBJ1-1	-	CASSFTGGNSAEAFF	TGTGCCAGCAGCTTCACAGGGGGCAACTCAGCAGAAGCTTTCTTT
TRBV18	TRBD1	TRBJ2-7	-	CASSPQNGQGAREQYF	TGTGCCAGCTCACCACAAAACGGACAGGGGGCGCGGGAGCAGTACTTC
TRBV7-8	-	TRBJ2-1	-	CASSLVGSYNEQFF	TGTGCCAGCAGCTTAGTAGGGTCCTACAATGAGCAGTTCTTC
TRBV5-1	TRBD1	TRBJ1-1	-	CASSLALGQGTEAFF	TGCGCCAGCAGCTTGGCACTGGGACAGGGAACTGAAGCTTTCTTT
TRBV3-1/TRBV3-2	TRBD1	TRBJ2-7	-	CASSQDRTGVRDEQYF	TGTGCCAGCAGCCAAGATCGGACAGGGGTAAGGGACGAGCAGTACTTC
TRBV5-1	TRBD2	TRBJ2-3	-	CASSFGGANPDTQYF	TGCGCCAGCAGCTTCGGGGGGGCCAACCCAGATACGCAGTATTTT
TRBV29-1	TRBD2	TRBJ2-3	once	CSVSAGRGDTQYF	TGCAGCGTTTCAGCGGGGCGGGGAGATACGCAGTATTTT
TRBV4-3	-	TRBJ2-2	few	CASSQDRGSNTGELFF	TGCGCCAGCAGCCAAGATCGGGGCTCGAACACCGGGGAGCTGTTTTTT
TRBV2	-	TRBJ1-2	-	CASFGGAGYTF	TGTGCCAGCTTCGGCGGAGCCGGCTACACCTTC
TRBV3-1/TRBV3-2	-	TRBJ1-5	-	CASSQANSNQPQHF	TGTGCCAGCAGCCAGGCAAATAGCAATCAGCCCCAGCATTTT
TRBV20-1	-	TRBJ1-2	-	CSASHGFNYGYTF	TGCAGTGCTAGTCACGGGTTCAACTATGGCTACACCTTC
TRBV4-3	-	TRBJ2-7	-	CASSQLGGASYEQYF	TGCGCCAGCAGCCAACTAGGGGGGGCTTCCTACGAGCAGTACTTC
TRBV19	TRBD2	TRBJ2-4	-	CASSIEASGGSKNIQYF	TGTGCCAGTAGTATAGAGGCTAGCGGGGGCTCCAAAAACATTCAGTACTTC
TRBV27	TRBD2	TRBJ2-3	-	CASSRGPGLAGGTSTDTQYF	TGTGCCAGCAGCCGAGGACCGGGACTAGCGGGGGGCACGAGCACAGATACGCAGTATTTT
TRBV12-3/TRBV12-4	-	TRBJ1-1	-	CASRFGGPEAFF	TGTGCCAGCAGATTCGGGGGGCCTGAAGCTTTCTTT
TRBV10-2	TRBD2	TRBJ2-1	-	CASSKGLAPYNEQFF	TGCGCCAGCAGTAAGGGACTAGCGCCTTACAATGAGCAGTTCTTC
TRBV2	-	TRBJ2-7	-	CATLSSYEQYF	TGTGCCACCCTTTCCTCCTACGAGCAGTACTTC